This T cell receptor beta chain comes out of a study of cytomegalovirus exposure and HLA in healthy donors. Study observations and caveats: An ancestry cluster, one associated with Asian ancestry, reportedly showed fewer N-insertions than the 666-donor mean in a later analysis.

V lost 8 bases and J 4 bases, leaving 24 bases between the germline ends. CDR3 length equals 16 residues. Looked up from germline, CDR1 is MGHRA and CDR2 is YSYEKL. As for this clone: Its antigen remains unknown.

PCR involved 60 Vbeta and 13 Jbeta primers. Here immunoSEQ multiplex PCR was the method, and the copy in TCRdb shows in-frame clones only, minus some. The sample has 100,000 to 150,000 clones, 55% to 80% seen once. This chain connects TRBV4-1 to TRBJ2-7; D might be TRBD1 (6 bases). Sequenced sample: PBMCs. The TCR sequence derives from a woman aged 40 to 50 in good health and CMV-seronegative. The CDR3 loop is CASSSPGTPGTYEQYF. Here the CDR3 DNA reads TGCGCCAGCTCTAGCCCCGGGACCCCTGGGACATACGAGCAGTACTTC.